These 32 T cell receptor beta chains were all obtained from the same sample, sequenced in a study of cytomegalovirus exposure and HLA in healthy donors. PCR involved 60 Vbeta and 13 Jbeta primers. TCRdb's table, derived via immunoSEQ multiplex PCR, lists solely in-frame clones and lacks some. The sample lists 90,000 to 120,000 clones, approximately 78% occurring once. The sequenced material came from PBMCs. Every receptor here comes from a woman between 40 and 50 years old in good health and CMV-seronegative.

This chain connects TRBV30 to TRBJ1-2; TRBD1 matches 8 bases. This CDR3 comprises 13 residues. V lost 3 bases to trimming and J lost 4 bases; unmatched junction nucleotides: 4. The germline CDR1 and CDR2 sequences are GTSNPN and SVGIG (reference sequence). The CDR3 coding sequence is TGTGCCTGGAGGTGGACAGGGAGCTATGGCTACACCTTC. Translating it yields CAWRWTGSYGYTF. Looking up the rest from reference TRBV30 and TRBJ1-2 gives the full variable domain: SQTIHQWPATLVQPVGSPLSLECTVEGTSNPNLYWYRQAAGRGLQLLFYSVGIGQISSEVPQNLSASRPQDRQFILSSKKLLLSDSGFYLCAWRWTGSYGYTFGSGTRLTVV.

CDR3 DNA: TGTGCCACCAGCCCGCTGGACAGCCTCTATGGCTACACCTTC. Amino acids: CATSPLDSLYGYTF. This chain connects TRBV15 to TRBJ1-2; the D gene is possibly TRBD1 (6 bases). Trimming removed 5 bases at V and 4 bases at J, with 14 bases between. From germline, CDR1 is LNHNV and CDR2 YYDKDF (reference sequence). The CDR3 loop spans 14 amino acids.

In this sample, this clone turned up a few times. This chain connects TRBV28 to TRBJ2-2; 10 bases line up with TRBD2. Trimming at V came to 2 bases and at J to 1 base, leaving 1 base not matched to a gene. In germline, CDR1 is MDHEN, CDR2 SYDVKM. The CDR3 spans 16 residues. CDR3 protein: CASSLRTSGNTGELFF. CDR3 sequence (DNA): TGTGCCAGCAGTTTAAGGACTAGCGGGAACACCGGGGAGCTGTTTTTT.

The CDR3 spells CASSTTAFRNTIYF. CDR3 coding DNA: TGTGCCAGTAGTACGACAGCGTTTAGAAACACCATATATTTT. This rearrangement joins TRBV19 to TRBJ1-3; D is possibly TRBD1 (5 bases). Germline lookup yields CDR1 LNHDA and CDR2 SQIVND (reference sequence). The CDR3 has 14 amino acids. Trimming cost V 4 bases and J 5 bases, with 12 bases left between them.

This clone came up once. V is TRBV9 and J is TRBJ2-1; TRBD2 agrees at 8 bases. With 3 bases clipped from V and 6 bases from J, the junction kept 8 bases outside the gene matches. Germline lookup yields CDR1 SGDLS and CDR2 YYNGEE. The CDR3 is 15 residues long. CDR3 sequence (DNA): TGTGCCAGCAGCGCGCCAGCGGGAGTCGGCAATGAGCAGTTCTTC. Protein: CASSAPAGVGNEQFF.

About this clone itself: One junction end does not reproduce the germline sequence, and a read error may be involved. The chain couples TRBV7-7 to TRBJ2-1; 7 nucleotides match TRBD2. The CDR3 consists of 14 residues. The germline gives CDR1 SSHAT, CDR2 FNYEAQ (reference sequence). The CDR3 region is CASSVGLPLREQFF. The CDR3 DNA is TGTGCTAGCAGCGTGGGACTACCCCTCAGGGAGCAGTTCTTC.

The V and J genes are TRBV7-9 and TRBJ2-3, with D possibly matching TRBD2 (7 bases). Trimming took 5 bases from V and 3 from J, leaving 15 bases between them. Germline loops: CDR1 SEHNR, CDR2 FQNEAQ (reference sequence). The CDR3 spans 15 residues. The CDR3 DNA reads TGTGCCAGCAGCCGAGGGGGGGGAGTGACAGATACGCAGTATTTT. This translates into CASSRGGGVTDTQYF.

V is TRBV4-3 and J is TRBJ2-3; D possibly corresponds to TRBD1 (5 bases). Trimming removed 0 bases at V and 3 bases at J, with 10 bases between. CDR1 and CDR2 from the germline V gene are LGHNA and YSLEER. The length of the CDR3 is 15 residues. DNA of the CDR3: TGCGCCAGCAGCCAAGACAGGGTGGTTACAGATACGCAGTATTTT. It codes for CASSQDRVVTDTQYF.

This sequence joins TRBV7-2 and TRBJ1-2; TRBD1 might be the D (5 bases). Trimming stripped 0 bases from V and 5 bases from J, with 7 bases between. Germline lookup yields CDR1 SGHTA and CDR2 FQGNSA. CDR3 length equals 13 residues. CDR3 nucleotides: TGTGCCAGCAGCTTAGCCGGGGGGTATGGCTACACCTTC. As protein: CASSLAGGYGYTF. The whole variable domain, remainder taken from reference TRBV7-2 and TRBJ1-2, is GAGVSQSPSNKVTEKGKDVELRCDPISGHTALYWYRQSLGQGLEFLIYFQGNSAPDKSGLPSDRFSAERTGGSVSTLTIQRTQQEDSAVYLCASSLAGGYGYTFGSGTRLTVV.

The chain couples TRBV7-6 to TRBJ2-6, with TRBD1 matching 7 bases. The J segment lost 2 bases and the V segment lost 3 bases, leaving 7 bases of the junction unmatched. In germline, CDR1 is SGHVS, CDR2 FNYEAQ. This CDR3 has 17 amino acids. CDR3 DNA: TGTGCCAGCAGCTTGTTAGGGGGCAGGGCTGGGGCCAACGTCCTGACTTTC. Protein: CASSLLGGRAGANVLTF.

This clone occurred once. The rearrangement joins TRBV27 to TRBJ2-1; no definite D call. Germline CDR1 is MNHEY and CDR2 is SMNVEV (reference sequence). With 4 bases removed from V and 0 bases from J, the gap between germline ends came to 16 bases. The CDR3 sequence is 17 residues long. CDR3 coding DNA: TGTGCCAGCAGTTCTACGCCCCCTAGATCCTCCTACAATGAGCAGTTCTTC. Translation gives CASSSTPPRSSYNEQFF.

This chain uses TRBV5-4 with TRBJ2-2; a weak D match, TRBD1 (6 bases). This CDR3 has 15 amino acids. The germline V and J ends were trimmed by 2 bases and 3 bases, with 11 bases remaining between them. The V gene's germline CDR1 is SGHNT and CDR2 YYREEE (reference sequence). CDR3 amino acids: CASSLQGRDTGELFF. CDR3 nucleotides: TGTGCCAGCAGCTTACAGGGAAGAGACACCGGGGAGCTGTTTTTT.

The genes are TRBV18 and TRBJ2-4; 11 bases agree with TRBD2. J lost 2 bases, V lost 4 bases, and 4 bases had no gene match. The CDR3 consists of 16 residues. Germline lookup yields CDR1 KGHSH and CDR2 LQKENI. CDR3 amino acids: CASSLTSGSSKNIQYF. The DNA of the CDR3 is TGTGCCAGCTCACTCACTAGCGGGAGTTCCAAAAACATTCAGTACTTC.

This clone was seen once. The V call is TRBV7-9, the J call TRBJ1-1, with D hard to call. Trimming pared 2 bases from V and 1 base from J, leaving 14 bases between. CDR1 is SEHNR, CDR2 FQNEAQ, per germline (reference sequence). The CDR3 is made up of 16 amino acids. CDR3 protein: CASSLSPSIGNTEAFF. The CDR3 DNA reads TGTGCCAGCAGCTTATCCCCTAGTATCGGGAACACTGAAGCTTTCTTT.

V is TRBV27 and J is TRBJ2-5; 7 bases match TRBD2. The CDR3 length is 14 residues. The junction had 5 bases not matched to a gene; V was cut back by 5 bases and J by 2 bases. Per the germline V gene, CDR1 is MNHEY and CDR2 is SMNVEV (reference sequence). The CDR3 is CASSETSDQETQYF. Written as DNA, the CDR3 is TGTGCCAGCAGTGAAACTAGCGATCAAGAGACCCAGTACTTC.

V is TRBV10-2 and J is TRBJ2-7; D is undetermined. CDR1 WSHSY and CDR2 SAAADI come from the germline V gene. V shed 4 bases and J shed 2 bases, with 15 bases lying between them. The CDR3 consists of 15 residues. CDR3 sequence (DNA): TGCGCCAGCAGTGCGCGAGGCCCACTCACCTACGAGCAGTACTTC. Translated, it gives CASSARGPLTYEQYF.

This clone was seen only a few times. The chain carries TRBV19 and TRBJ2-7; D possibly corresponds to TRBD1 (6 bases). Between the trimmed V and J ends, which lost 5 bases and 3 bases, there was a span of 8 bases. Germline CDR1 is LNHDA and CDR2 is SQIVND (reference sequence). The CDR3 has 12 amino acids. The CDR3 spells CASSLQGYEQYF. The CDR3, as DNA: TGTGCCAGTAGTCTACAGGGCTACGAGCAGTACTTC.

CDR3 region: CASSAEARGYGYTF. The CDR3 region has the DNA TGTGCCAGCAGCGCCGAAGCCAGGGGCTATGGCTACACCTTC. V is TRBV9 and J is TRBJ1-2; maybe TRBD1 (6 bases). Germline assignment: CDR1 SGDLS and CDR2 YYNGEE. V lost 3 bases, J lost 4 bases, and 13 bases lay in between. This CDR3 comprises 14 residues.

The chain joins TRBV2 to TRBJ2-3; 7 nucleotides line up with TRBD2. Germline V gene sequence: CDR1 SNHLY, CDR2 FYNNEI. J lost 2 bases, V lost 5 bases, and 4 bases had no gene match. The CDR3 runs to 14 residues. This CDR3 reads CASSPSGPTDTQYF. CDR3 sequence (DNA): TGTGCCAGCAGTCCTAGCGGCCCCACAGATACGCAGTATTTT. Full variable domain (outside the CDR3, taken from reference TRBV2 and TRBJ2-3): EPEVTQTPSHQVTQMGQEVILRCVPISNHLYFYWYRQILGQKVEFLVSFYNNEISEKSEIFDDQFSVERPDGSNFTLKIRSTKLEDSAMYFCASSPSGPTDTQYFGPGTRLTVL.

The V call is TRBV29-1, the J call TRBJ2-7, with 7 positions matching TRBD2. Germline-derived CDR1 and CDR2 are SQVTM and ANQGSEA. J gave up 3 bases and V 5 bases, and 22 bases lay outside the gene matches. The CDR3 length is 18 residues. The CDR3 loop reads CSVFRGVQKEVRGYEQYF. The CDR3 DNA sequence: TGCAGCGTTTTTCGGGGGGTCCAAAAGGAGGTTCGTGGCTACGAGCAGTACTTC.

The rearrangement uses TRBV19 and TRBJ2-3; tentative D call: TRBD1 (6 bases). CDR3 length: 13 residues. Germline lookup yields CDR1 LNHDA and CDR2 SQIVND (reference sequence). V shed 6 bases and J shed 5 bases, with 12 bases lying between them. Here the CDR3 reads CASRPEGEDTQYF. As DNA, the CDR3 is TGTGCCAGTAGGCCAGAGGGGGAAGATACGCAGTATTTT.

The CDR3 region has the DNA TGTGCCAGCAGCTCCCGGGGGGGAGTCCTCAGCTCCTACAATGAGCAGTTCTTC. Residues: CASSSRGGVLSSYNEQFF. The gene calls are TRBV9 and TRBJ2-1, with 8 bases matching TRBD2. Germline V CDR1 and CDR2: SGDLS, YYNGEE. The CDR3 extends over 18 amino acids. V dropped 4 bases and J dropped 0; count of bases not matched to a gene: 12.

This chain joins TRBV4-3 and TRBJ1-4, with D perhaps matching TRBD1 (6 bases). V was pared by 3 bases and J by 4 bases, with 15 bases between. Germline-derived CDR1 and CDR2 are LGHNA and YSLEER. The CDR3 contains 16 residues. The chain's CDR3 is CASSQRTATYNEKLFF. The CDR3 DNA sequence: TGCGCCAGCAGCCAGCGGACAGCGACTTATAATGAAAAACTGTTTTTT.

The chain recombines TRBV29-1 with TRBJ2-3; no clear D gene. CDR1 and CDR2 (germline): SQVTM, ANQGSEA. This CDR3 is 13 amino acids long. Trimming left V 4 bases short and J 0 bases short, with 8 bases between. CDR3 loop: CSVVGDSTDTQYF. In DNA, the CDR3 is TGCAGCGTTGTGGGCGATAGCACAGATACGCAGTATTTT.

V and J are TRBV15 and TRBJ1-5; D is unresolved. Germline CDR1 is LNHNV and CDR2 is YYDKDF (reference sequence). Trimming pared 3 bases from V and 4 bases from J, leaving 4 bases between. The CDR3 length is 12 residues. CDR3 sequence reads: CATSSLNQPQHF. The CDR3 DNA is TGTGCCACCAGCAGTCTTAATCAGCCCCAGCATTTT.

The V gene is TRBV5-8, the J gene TRBJ2-5; TRBD1 aligns across 7 bases. The CDR3 covers 15 residues. Germline loops: CDR1 SGHTS, CDR2 YDEGEE. The junction had 11 bases not matched to a gene; V was cut back by 5 bases and J by 4 bases. The CDR3 sequence: CASSRQGVPGETQYF. CDR3 sequence (DNA): TGTGCCAGCAGTCGACAGGGCGTCCCCGGAGAGACCCAGTACTTC.

The chain couples TRBV7-2 to TRBJ2-7; no reliable D call. CDR3 length equals 13 residues. V lost 2 bases and J 6 bases, leaving 11 bases between the germline ends. CDR1 is SGHTA, CDR2 FQGNSA, per germline. In DNA, the CDR3 is TGTGCCAGCAGCTTACCGGCCAGGTTCGAGCAGTACTTC. This translates into CASSLPARFEQYF.

The table lists this clone with a few counts. The rearrangement links TRBV4-2 to TRBJ2-1; 10 nucleotides line up with TRBD1. CDR1 is LGHNA, CDR2 YNFKEQ, per germline. With 5 bases clipped from V and 9 bases from J, the junction kept 10 bases outside the gene matches. There are 15 residues in the CDR3. The CDR3 bases are TGTGCCAGCAGCTTCCGGGACAGGGGCAGCGGTGAGCAGTTCTTC. Protein sequence: CASSFRDRGSGEQFF.

The chain employs TRBV7-6 and TRBJ2-7; 7 bases line up with TRBD1. With V trimmed by 1 base and J by 5 bases, 5 bases remained unmatched. This CDR3 spans 14 amino acids. CDR1 SGHVS and CDR2 FNYEAQ come from the germline V gene. CDR3 bases: TGTGCCAGCAGCTTAGTAGGGGGCGTCGACGAGCAGTACTTC. This translates into CASSLVGGVDEQYF.

This clone is a singleton in its sample. The genes are TRBV19 and TRBJ2-5; a possible D gene is TRBD2 (6 bases). The J call may be mistaken, given a closer DNA end match to TRBJ2-7. The CDR3 loop spans 17 amino acids. The germline CDR1 and CDR2 sequences are LNHDA and SQIVND (reference sequence). The CDR3 region has the DNA TGTGCCAGTAGTATCGTCAGCGGGCAGGGATTCTCCTACGAGCAGTACTTC. As protein: CASSIVSGQGFSYEQYF.

This clone was detected only a few times. The gene calls are TRBV4-3 and TRBJ2-1; D call uncertain. The V gene's germline CDR1 is LGHNA and CDR2 YSLEER. Trimming took off 0 bases at V and 1 base at J, with 10 bases between the two ends. The CDR3 extends over 16 amino acids. The DNA of the CDR3 is TGCGCCAGCAGCCAAGAAATCAATCGGTCCTACAATGAGCAGTTCTTC. Translated: CASSQEINRSYNEQFF.

The gene calls are TRBV27 and TRBJ1-1; 9 bases are shared with TRBD1. Germline lookup yields CDR1 MNHEY and CDR2 SMNVEV (reference sequence). The CDR3 has 17 amino acids. The V segment lost 4 bases and the J segment 3 bases; nucleotides outside the gene matches: 12. The CDR3 bases are TGTGCCAGCAGTTCCCATACAGGGGGCAGGAGGTACACTGAAGCTTTCTTT. Translated: CASSSHTGGRRYTEAFF.